This TCR beta chain was recorded in a study of cytomegalovirus exposure and HLA in healthy donors. Study-wide points: As a later analysis showed, a missense DCLRE1C variant was linked to trimming of TCR beta V- and J-genes. Sequencing likely produced, as an artifact, a cluster of highly shared sequence variants.

The ends lost 0 bases at V and 4 bases at J; junction bases unmatched: 6. Per the germline V gene, CDR1 is SGHTA and CDR2 is FQGTGA. This CDR3 is 16 amino acids long. Primers: 60 Vbeta forward and 13 Jbeta reverse. TCRdb keeps only in-frame clones here, not all; method: immunoSEQ multiplex PCR. The sample contains approximately 100,000 clones, about 80% of which appear only once. This clone occurred once. Its antigen is not identified. V usage is TRBV7-3 and J usage is TRBJ1-3, with 7 nucleotides matching TRBD1. This TCR was recovered from a man between 60 and 70 years old in good health and CMV-seropositive. Sample: PBMCs. The CDR3 nucleotides read TGTGCCAGCAGCTTAACCCCCGGGACAGTGGGAAACACCATATATTTT. Translation: CASSLTPGTVGNTIYF.